This T cell receptor (beta chain) originates from a study of CD8 T cells in Susac syndrome. V was clipped by 1 base and J by 6 bases, with 10 bases between them. CDR3 length: 14 residues. Germline CDR1 is KGHSH and CDR2 is LQKENI. When the RNA was reverse transcribed, random hexamers were used with an input of about 0.45 to 1 ug. TCRdb processed the immunoSEQ multiplex PCR reads anew with MiXCR; each CDR3 protein has one entry. In the table there are tens of thousands of distinct CDR3 sequences, approximately 93% of which are singletons. The sequencing input was CD8+ T cells from PBMCs. The chain links TRBV18 to TRBJ2-1; perhaps TRBD1 as D (6 bases). The TCR sequence derives from a human donor in good health. The CDR3 region is CASSPLDRLNEQFF. CDR3 bases: TGTGCCAGCTCACCACTGGACAGACTCAATGAGCAGTTCTTC.